One and the same sample provided the 9 T cell receptor beta chains below, sequenced in a study of control samples from healthy donors and cancer patients. This table comes from immunoSEQ multiplex PCR, and its TCRdb copy is limited to in-frame clones, with some not included. This sample has around 170,000 clones, with about 86% found just once. Sequenced input: blood. The receptor source for this set is a woman younger than 45 in good health.

V usage is TRBV6-5 and J usage is TRBJ2-5; 7 nucleotides agree with TRBD1. Germline lookup yields CDR1 MNHEY and CDR2 SVGAGI. This CDR3 comprises 13 residues. J gave up 5 bases and V 7 bases, and 7 bases lay outside the gene matches. CDR3 coding DNA: TGTGCCAGCACCAGGGGGTGGTTGGAGACCCAGTACTTC. Its translation: CASTRGWLETQYF.

This chain connects TRBV29-1 to TRBJ2-1; the D gene is possibly TRBD1 (6 bases). Trimming removed 4 bases at V and 0 bases at J, with 10 bases between. Germline CDR1 and CDR2: SQVTM and ANQGSEA. This CDR3 comprises 14 residues. The CDR3 nucleotides are TGCAGCGTTGGTGGACAGAACTCCTACAATGAGCAGTTCTTC. Translated, it gives CSVGGQNSYNEQFF.

V is TRBV3-1 (or the pseudogene TRBV3-2) and J is TRBJ2-1, with 8 bases identical to TRBD2. This CDR3 has 16 amino acids. In germline, CDR1 is LGHDT, CDR2 YNNKEL (reference sequence). V gave up 0 bases and J gave up 5 bases; unmatched junction bases: 6. CDR3: CASSQERTSFHNEQFF. Here the CDR3 DNA reads TGTGCCAGCAGCCAAGAGCGGACTAGCTTCCACAATGAGCAGTTCTTC.

In this sample, this clone turned up once. The chain links TRBV5-1 to TRBJ2-1; tentative D call: TRBD1 (5 bases). Between the trimmed V and J ends, which lost 3 bases and 6 bases, there was a span of 19 bases. This CDR3 is 16 amino acids long. Germline V gene lookup returns CDR1 SGHRS and CDR2 YFSETQ. CDR3 nucleotides: TGCGCCAGCAGCTCCCAAGGGCAGGGATCAGCCAATGAGCAGTTCTTC. Protein product: CASSSQGQGSANEQFF.

This sequence joins TRBV19 and TRBJ2-7, with TRBD1 identical over 10 bases. The V gene end was trimmed by 6 bases and the J gene end by 2 bases; junction bases not matched to a gene: 4. CDR1 and CDR2 (germline): LNHDA, SQIVND (reference sequence). This CDR3 is built from 14 residues. The CDR3 loop is CASSPGTGAYEQYF. The DNA for the CDR3 is TGTGCCAGTAGCCCCGGGACAGGGGCCTACGAGCAGTACTTC.

This chain uses TRBV29-1 with TRBJ1-4; 8 bases agree with TRBD1. There are 11 residues in the CDR3. The V segment lost 5 bases and the J segment 7 bases; nucleotides outside the gene matches: 0. CDR1 is SQVTM, CDR2 ANQGSEA, per germline. The CDR3 DNA reads TGCAGCGTTACAGGGGGTGAAAAACTGTTTTTT. The encoded protein is CSVTGGEKLFF.

The V gene is TRBV25-1, the J gene TRBJ1-2; maybe TRBD1 (5 bases). CDR1 is MGHDK and CDR2 is SYGVNS in the germline V gene. Trimming pared 3 bases from V and 8 bases from J, leaving 13 bases between. The CDR3 sequence is 13 residues long. CDR3 loop: CASSDRGVGGYTF. In DNA form, the CDR3 reads TGTGCCAGCAGTGATCGAGGGGTAGGCGGCTACACCTTC.

This clone was seen a single time. The rearrangement joins TRBV7-2 to TRBJ2-5; 9 nucleotides line up with TRBD2. Germline V lookup: CDR1 SGHTA, CDR2 FQGNSA. The CDR3 extends over 15 amino acids. After removal of 1 base from V and 5 bases from J, the junction contained 5 bases not matched to a gene. CDR3 sequence (DNA): TGTGCCAGCAGCTTAGGGGCTAGCGGGGCGGAGACCCAGTACTTC. Translation gives CASSLGASGAETQYF.

The chain has TRBV3-1 (or the pseudogene TRBV3-2) and TRBJ1-2; D call uncertain. The CDR3 runs to 15 residues. Germline CDR1 reads LGHDT; CDR2 reads YNNKEL (reference sequence). V was trimmed by 5 bases and J by 5 bases, leaving 18 bases between them. CDR3 DNA sequence: TGTGCCAGCAGCGGTCCCTCATCTACGGGGTATGGCTACACCTTC. Its translation is CASSGPSSTGYGYTF.